This T cell receptor beta chain comes out of a study of T-cell memory formation after mild COVID-19. TCRdb redid the calling of the 5' RACE reads with MiXCR, one entry per CDR3 protein. The profile shows under 250,000 distinct CDR3 sequences, 15% of them singletons. Sample: PBMCs or a T cell subset sorted from them (not recorded which). The origin of this receptor is an adult woman who had mild COVID-19 (a few samples of this study predate the infection). Cell type and time point are not known.

Written as DNA, the CDR3 is TGTGCCAGCAGCTCCCTAGTCGGGGACAATGAGCAGTTCTTC. As protein: CASSSLVGDNEQFF. The genes are TRBV7-9 and TRBJ2-1, with a tentative D call TRBD2 (5 bases). The CDR3 contains 14 residues. Looked up from germline, CDR1 is SEHNR and CDR2 is FQNEAQ (reference sequence). V was shortened by 4 bases and J by 5 bases, with 12 bases between the two germline ends.